The source of this T cell receptor (beta chain) is a study of beta chain features in type 1 diabetes listed by TCRdb under 2018. General notes on the study: Mean age, gender distribution, total cell number and subset yield were not different between patients and healthy donors. A total of some 110 million sorted cells were examined across all samples, and the number of cells per subset was strongly correlated with RNA yield. The study compared TCRB repertoires of sorted circulating CD4+ T cell subsets between recently diagnosed type 1 diabetes patients and matched healthy donors. Regulatory and stem cell-like memory subsets were obtained from only 8 patients and about eight healthy donors, while naive and central memory subsets were obtained from all 30 or so donors.

From each donor, a single peripheral blood sample of 95 to 150 mL on average was drawn into heparinised tubes. Using a panel that included CD45RO, CCR7, CD25, CD127, CD95 and CD27, naive, central memory, regulatory and stem cell-like memory CD4+ T cells were sorted on a BD FACSAria II. Every sorted population had a purity above 95%. PBMCs were separated immediately by Lymphoprep density gradient centrifugation and were stained directly, without being cultured. So that batch effects would be minimized, each experiment stained and sorted samples in pairs, pairing one healthy donor with one patient. CDR1 and CDR2, per the germline V gene, are LGHNA and YSLEER. From its cysteine to its phenylalanine, the CDR3 spans 15 amino acids. Only CDR3 DNA remains: 45 bases, in frame from the first base. V gives up 0 bases and J gives up 9 bases, and the segment between their germline ends measures 15 bases. In the case of this clone: The antigen it recognizes is unknown. Within one base of it there is no much larger clone, and no base qualities were kept.

Findings and caveats that apply to the study as a whole: Shorter templates might be favored by PCR, yet because patient and control samples were amplified and corrected together, any such skew would affect both groups equally. Only small numbers of individuals were included in the HLA sub-analyses, which left unresolved whether HLA type had any influence on TCRB rearrangement. Sequencing cDNA rather than genomic DNA could over-represent highly expressing activated cells, although activation and CD3 levels did not differ between groups. Naive, central memory and regulatory TCRB repertoires appeared to be more alike among patients than among healthy donors. Patients with type 1 diabetes made fewer insertions and deleted more nucleotides at VDJ recombination sites, implying thymic rearrangement abnormalities. In all four CD4+ subsets, TCRB CDR3 length was moderately but significantly shorter in type 1 diabetes patients.

The entire amount of isolated RNA was reverse transcribed using the High Capacity cDNA Reverse Transcription Kit, so the sequenced TCRB transcripts were expressed ones. Naive, central memory and regulatory T cell samples underwent deep immunoSEQ sequencing, averaging around 4 million total reads per sample. After sorted cells were lysed in RLT buffer, RNA was extracted with DNase-treated RNeasy Micro or Mini kits, with the choice depending on cell number. Each cell subset was processed on its own to prevent cross-contamination, while patient and healthy donor samples were processed together. The immunoSEQ multiplex PCR was used to amplify TCRB sequences from cDNA, generating 87-bp fragments that spanned the CDR3 region. Sequencing of the amplicons was done on the Illumina HiSeq platform. The original pipeline was this. PCR bias was computationally corrected using synthetic template baselines, reads within Hamming distance 2 were collapsed, and singletons that could not be merged were discarded. Reads were aligned against IMGT so that V, D and J genes, CDR3 length and insertions or deletions at six rearrangement sites could be assigned. Within each subset, clonotype counts were normalized to the number of sorted cells before true diversity and Gini coefficients were calculated with the tcR R package. Repertoire sharing was quantified using the overlap coefficient calculated on TCRB nucleotide sequences. As a proxy for the pre-selection repertoire, out-of-frame TCRB sequences from naive cells were analyzed. TCRdb limited this immuneACCESS table to in-frame rearrangements with V and J called. A share of clones is missing; checked studies link under half to unresolved V genes, and the rest is unexplained. V, J and clone size are taken as reported in that table, and D and trimming were inferred from the DNA itself. The sample table lists about 260,000 clones, under 70% of them with a count of one. Clones ranked in the top ten supply approximately 0.05% of the sample.

Sample: naive CD4+ T cells from blood. What this sample's cell subset or site label stands for: true naive CD4+ T cells. The origin of this receptor is a man aged 25 to 40 in good health. Recombination connected TRBV4-3 to TRBJ2-1, and perhaps TRBD2 as D gene, on 6 matching bases. The DNA reads as follows: TGCGCCAGCAGCCAAGATTATGGGCTAGCGCCTGAGCAGTTCTTC. Its protein product is CASSQDYGLAPEQFF.